This record looks at one TCR beta chain sequence and its context. This clone appeared a single time. Its antigen is still unknown. Sequence at one end of the junction differs from germline and may be a read error. The donors were healthy, HIV-negative adults who had no recently reported acute infections or vaccinations. Only Caucasian adults living in Nashville, Tennessee, USA were represented among the donors. CD4+ T cells were enriched by magnetic negative selection; naive cells were then positively selected on CD45RA, and the negative fraction formed the memory subset. After blood collection by leukapheresis, PBMCs were isolated using Ficoll-Histopaque density gradient centrifugation and then cryopreserved in the vapor phase of liquid nitrogen. Purity and quantity of every magnetically sorted T cell population were checked by analytical flow cytometry. From each sorted fraction, genomic DNA was isolated and quantified by UV absorbance on a Nanodrop 2000c.

The data were obtained in a study of shared clonotypes between healthy human individuals (dated by TCRdb to 2019 to 2021). A note on the overall study: The cohort comprised two women and a few men aged 18 to 49 years. For each donor, CD4 naive and CD4 memory were each run on three plates, CD8 naive on two plates, and CD8 memory on one plate. To estimate repertoire size and how much clonotypes are shared between individuals, the study performed deep sequencing of blood TCR repertoires from about five healthy adults. To increase sequencing depth and limit assay-specific biases, different laboratories used diverse techniques to prepare libraries and sequence TCR repertoires. Per donor, leukapheresis produced somewhere between about 0.85 and 8.9 billion PBMCs.

Using the deep immunoSEQ assay, TCR CDR3 regions were amplified from genomic DNA by multiplex PCR. Extracted genomic DNA from each cell subset was spread evenly across all wells of several immunoSEQ 96-well plates, with each plate serving as a replicate. For sorted subsets, roughly 200 ng of genomic DNA, equivalent to roughly 33,000 T cell genomes, went into each replicate PCR. Purified libraries were measured with a Qubit 3.0 fluorometer, size-checked on a Bioanalyzer 2100, and measured again with the KAPA Library Quantification kit. Every immunoSEQ 96-well plate was sequenced on a separate single-read 150-cycle Illumina NextSeq 550 flow cell. As for how the authors treated the data: Because the immunoSEQ output included only junctional sequences and no quality scores, the filtering could not be the same as the filtering used for full-length reads. To assign V/J genes and CDR3, sequences were annotated against IMGT germline references using PyIR, a Python wrapper for IgBLAST v1.9. Any read was removed if the V/J assignment was weak (E-value above 1e-6), the CDR3 was missing, or the read contained stop codons, out-of-frame junctions, or ambiguous translated residues. A V3J clonotype was defined by an identical inferred V gene, J gene, and CDR3 amino acid sequence. Percentage overlap between repertoires was computed as shared unique clonotypes divided by the size of the smaller repertoire. Richness of each repertoire was evaluated using RTK rarefaction, the Chao1 estimator, and Recon v2.1 estimates of unobserved clonotypes. For all TCRbeta clonotypes obtained by the gDNA method from a few donors, generation probabilities were computed with OLGA. TCRdb provides this immuneACCESS table in a form limited to in-frame rearrangements. Some clones are lacking; in checked studies, under half of them reflect an unresolved V gene, and why the rest are absent is not known. The DNA was the basis for D and trimming; V, J and clone size are from that table. The sample records approximately 720,000 clones, about three quarters of which are singletons. The ten most abundant clones make up less than 2% of the sample.

Beyond this particular receptor, the publication reports: About 5% of naive CD4, 3.5% of naive CD8, approximately 2.2% of memory CD4, and about 0.4% of memory CD8 clonotypes were shared across several donors. Compared with non-shared clonotypes, the clonotypes found in all four sorted-subset donors had higher generation probabilities. Estimated clonotype richness was generally larger for naive than for memory subsets. Because the study included only a small number of donors, the genetic and exposure-history diversity represented was limited. Pairwise subsampling led to the expectation that sequencing depth would affect the degree of clonotype sharing among donors. Sampling was restricted to blood, and TCR repertoires in tissue are likely to differ from TCR repertoires in blood. Even with the large sequencing depth, rarefaction of the sorted-subset datasets indicated that sequencing was incomplete.

The CDR3 goes from the cysteine to the phenylalanine over 16 residues. CDR3 DNA only is kept here, 48 bases in frame from base 1. In the germline V gene, CDR1 corresponds to MNHNS and CDR2 to SASEGT. This TCR came from a woman in her twenties or thirties in good health. The sequence joins TRBV6-1 to TRBJ2-3; 7 nucleotides in the junction match TRBD1. The specimen sequenced was memory CD4+ T cells sorted from blood. This specimen's cell subset or site label, interpreted: CD45RA-negative fraction. At the DNA level, the sequence is TGTGCCAGCAGCGAAGGGGGCGGGCGAGGAGCAGATACGCAGTATTTT. This yields the protein CASSEGGGRGADTQYF.